The source of this T cell receptor beta chain is a study of CD8+CD57+ T cells in acquired aplastic anemia. In the study overall: The mean DNA yield obtained from sorted CD4+ and CD8+ cells came to roughly 3 ug. As sequenced from healthy donors, CD4+ cells averaged approximately 11 million reads.

CDR3 length: 14 amino acids. V lost 3 bases to trimming and J lost 7 bases; unmatched junction nucleotides: 7. Study findings and constraints: Between the patient and control groups, CD8+ Simpson's diversity did not differ significantly. It was found that twenty-nine CD8+ CDR3 sequences were shared between patients and controls.

This clonotype appeared many times. What it binds is not known. It was genomic DNA that served as the template for profiling TCR beta VDJ and CDR3. From the reads, TCRdb called clonotypes with MiXCR, one entry per CDR3 protein. The data contain some 130,000 distinct CDR3 sequences, over 45% of them singletons. Sequencing was carried out using sorted CD4+, CD8+, or CD8+CD57+ T cells (not recorded which) from PBMCs. This clonotype was sampled from a human donor in good health, serving as a control. The chain has TRBV12-3 or TRBV12-4 and TRBJ2-5, with 8 bases lining up with TRBD2. In DNA, the CDR3 is TGTGCCAGCAGTTTGAGGCGGGGGGTTGGGACCCAGTACTTC. This sequence encodes CASSLRRGVGTQYF.